This TCR beta chain stems from a study of T cell changes during pregnancy in multiple sclerosis. Clones were read by immunoSEQ multiplex PCR, and TCRdb kept only the in-frame ones, dropping some. The sample holds 60,000 to 90,000 clones; 92% are singletons and the top ten take 1.5% to 2%. This CDR3 spans 15 amino acids. This rearrangement joins TRBV1 to TRBJ2-7; the table names TRBD2, a call not compared with the DNA. TRBV1 is annotated as a pseudogene. The specimen was peripheral blood, collected in the first trimester of pregnancy. The clonotype originates from a female donor in good health, enrolled as a control in a pregnancy study. The CDR3 loop reads CTSSQAVLRTYEQYF. For the CDR3, the DNA is TGCACCAGCAGCCAAGCGGTTCTCCGAACCTACGAGCAGTACTTC.